This TCR beta chain came from a study of blood T cells in healthy people across ages. Donors gave 9 to 10 milliliters of peripheral blood apiece. Per-sample yields of isolated PBMCs were at least 6 million. CDR1 and CDR2 from the germline V gene are MNHEY and SVGEGT. The V gene lost 2 bases and the J gene lost 2 bases, with 18 bases spanning the gap. The CDR3 is 17 residues long. This clonotype appeared a few times. Next came a second PCR, run for roughly 6 to 11 cycles, which used a sample-barcoded 5' primer along with a J-beta primer mix. TCRdb fed the 5' RACE reads into MiXCR, producing one record per CDR3 protein. The table shows 1 million or so distinct CDR3 sequences, with less than 25% occurring only once. These data were likewise used in another study, on T cells of mothers and their children. That paper adds: About 3.1 million TCR beta reads per child versus over 9 million per mother.

The J gene is TRBJ1-2, the V gene TRBV6-2 or TRBV6-3; D is ambiguous. Input material: blood. The receptor was isolated from a girl aged 2-9 years in good health. CDR3 nucleotides: TGTGCCAGCAGTTACGAAAGGTCGCGGGGAAAGAACTATGGCTACACCTTC. As protein: CASSYERSRGKNYGYTF.